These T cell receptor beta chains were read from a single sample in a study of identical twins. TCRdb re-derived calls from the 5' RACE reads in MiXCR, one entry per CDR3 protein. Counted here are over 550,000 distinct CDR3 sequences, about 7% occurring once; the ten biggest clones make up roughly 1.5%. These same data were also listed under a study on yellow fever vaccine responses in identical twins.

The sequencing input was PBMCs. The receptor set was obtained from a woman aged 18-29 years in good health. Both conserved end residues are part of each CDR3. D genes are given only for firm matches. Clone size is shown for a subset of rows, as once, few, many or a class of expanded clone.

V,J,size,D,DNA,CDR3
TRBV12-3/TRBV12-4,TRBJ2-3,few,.,TGTGCCAGTAGGAGGGCTAGCACAGATACGCAGTATTTT,CASRRASTDTQYF
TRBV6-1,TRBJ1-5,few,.,TGTGCCAGCAGGACAGAAAATCAGCCCCAGCATTTT,CASRTENQPQHF
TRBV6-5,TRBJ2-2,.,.,TGTGCCAGCAGTTATGGGTTTAGGACCGGGGAGCTGTTTTTT,CASSYGFRTGELFF
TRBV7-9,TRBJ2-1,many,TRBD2,TGTGCCAGCACCTTGGGACTAGCGGACTACAATGAGCAGTTCTTC,CASTLGLADYNEQFF
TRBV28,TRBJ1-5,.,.,TGTGCCAGCAGCAACAGGGATGGCAATCAGCCCCAGCATTTT,CASSNRDGNQPQHF
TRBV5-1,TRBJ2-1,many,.,TGTGCCAGCAGCTTAGATCCATCCTACAATGAGCAGTTCTTC,CASSLDPSYNEQFF
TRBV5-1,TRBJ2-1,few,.,TGCGCCAGCAGCTTGGGGGACCGGACACATGAGCAGTTCTTC,CASSLGDRTHEQFF
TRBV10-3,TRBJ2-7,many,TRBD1,TGTGCCATCAGTGAAGCCGGGACAGCCCCTGGAGGCTCCTACGAGCAGTACTTC,CAISEAGTAPGGSYEQYF
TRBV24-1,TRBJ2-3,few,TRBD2,TGTGCCACCGGGACTAGCGGGAATGTAGATACGCAGTATTTT,CATGTSGNVDTQYF
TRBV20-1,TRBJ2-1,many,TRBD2,TGCAGTGCTAGAGGACTAGCGGAATACAATGAGCAGTTCTTC,CSARGLAEYNEQFF
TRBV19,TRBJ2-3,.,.,TGTGCCAGTAGTGCCGCGCTCAACACAGATACGCAGTATTTT,CASSAALNTDTQYF
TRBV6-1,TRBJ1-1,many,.,TGTGCCAGCAGTCCCTCCCAGGGCAGGGGTGAAGCTTTCTTT,CASSPSQGRGEAFF
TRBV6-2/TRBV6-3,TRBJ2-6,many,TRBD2,TGTGCCAGCAGCGGGGGGATCTCTGGGGCCAACGTCCTGACTTTC,CASSGGISGANVLTF
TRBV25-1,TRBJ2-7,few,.,TGTGCCAGCAGTCCTAGCAATGCCTACGAGCAGTACTTC,CASSPSNAYEQYF
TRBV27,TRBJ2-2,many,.,TGTGCCAGCAGTTTATCGGACACCGGGGAGCTGTTTTTT,CASSLSDTGELFF
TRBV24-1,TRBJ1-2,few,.,TGTGCCACCAGTGGAGGACTGGGGAGCTATGGCTACACCTTC,CATSGGLGSYGYTF
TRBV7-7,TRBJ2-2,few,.,TGTGCCAGCAGCTTAAGTACAGGGCGGACCGGGGAGCTGTTTTTT,CASSLSTGRTGELFF
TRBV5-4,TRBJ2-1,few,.,TGTGCCAGCAGCTCCCGTGGGGGGGGCATCAATGAGCAGTTCTTC,CASSSRGGGINEQFF
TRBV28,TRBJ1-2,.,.,TGTGCCAGCAGTTCCCCGACACCACGCTGGGGCTACACCTTC,CASSSPTPRWGYTF
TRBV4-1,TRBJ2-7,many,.,TGCGCCAGCAGCCAAGATGGAGTGGTCTCCTACGAGCAGTACTTC,CASSQDGVVSYEQYF
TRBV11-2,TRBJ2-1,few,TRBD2,TGTGCCAGCAGCTCAAATAGCGGGAGAAGGCACAATGAGCAGTTCTTC,CASSSNSGRRHNEQFF
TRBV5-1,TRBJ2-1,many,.,TGCGCCAGCAGCTTGAGAGGGGAGCTTTACAATGAGCAGTTCTTC,CASSLRGELYNEQFF